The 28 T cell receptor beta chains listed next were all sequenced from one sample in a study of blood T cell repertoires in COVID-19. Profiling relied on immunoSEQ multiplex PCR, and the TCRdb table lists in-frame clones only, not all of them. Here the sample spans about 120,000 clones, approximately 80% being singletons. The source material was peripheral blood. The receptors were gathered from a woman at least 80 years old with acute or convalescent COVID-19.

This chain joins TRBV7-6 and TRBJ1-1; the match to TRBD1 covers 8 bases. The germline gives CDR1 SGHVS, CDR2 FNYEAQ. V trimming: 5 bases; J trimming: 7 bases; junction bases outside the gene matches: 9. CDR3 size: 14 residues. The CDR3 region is CASSQRQGSSEAFF. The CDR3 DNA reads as TGTGCCAGCAGCCAACGACAGGGGAGTAGTGAAGCTTTCTTT.

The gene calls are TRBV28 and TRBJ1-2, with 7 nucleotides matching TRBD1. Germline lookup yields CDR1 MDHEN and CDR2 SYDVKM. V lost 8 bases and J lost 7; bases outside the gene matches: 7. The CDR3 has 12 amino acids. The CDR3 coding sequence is TGTGCCAGCGAGACAGGGCCTTCTGGCTACACCTTC. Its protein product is CASETGPSGYTF.

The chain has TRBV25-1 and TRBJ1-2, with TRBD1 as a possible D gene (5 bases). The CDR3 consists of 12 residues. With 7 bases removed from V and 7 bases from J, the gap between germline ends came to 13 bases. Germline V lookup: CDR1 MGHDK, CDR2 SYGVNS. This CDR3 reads CASNPRVCGYTF. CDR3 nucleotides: TGTGCCAGCAATCCCAGGGTATGTGGCTACACCTTC.

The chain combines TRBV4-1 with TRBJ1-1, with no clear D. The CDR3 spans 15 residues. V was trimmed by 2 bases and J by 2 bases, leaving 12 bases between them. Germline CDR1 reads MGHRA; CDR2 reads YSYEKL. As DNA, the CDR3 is TGCGCCAGCAGCCAACCTCGACGGGGAAACACTGAAGCTTTCTTT. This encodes CASSQPRRGNTEAFF.

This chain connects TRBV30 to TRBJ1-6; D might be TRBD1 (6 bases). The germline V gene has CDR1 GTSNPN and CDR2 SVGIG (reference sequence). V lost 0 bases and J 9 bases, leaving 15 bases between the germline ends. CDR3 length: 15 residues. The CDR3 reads CAWSVPPGASSPLHF. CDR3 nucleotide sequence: TGTGCCTGGAGTGTACCCCCAGGGGCATCTTCACCCCTCCACTTT.

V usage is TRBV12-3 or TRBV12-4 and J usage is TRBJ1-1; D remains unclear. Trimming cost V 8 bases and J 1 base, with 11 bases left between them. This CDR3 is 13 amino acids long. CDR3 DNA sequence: TGTGCCAGCGTGAGAGGATCGAACACTGAAGCTTTCTTT. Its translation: CASVRGSNTEAFF.

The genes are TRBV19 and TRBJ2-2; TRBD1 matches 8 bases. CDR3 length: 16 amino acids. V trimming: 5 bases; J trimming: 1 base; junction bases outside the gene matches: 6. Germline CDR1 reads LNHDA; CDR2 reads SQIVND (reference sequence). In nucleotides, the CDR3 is TGTGCCAGTAGTCTCCCCGGGACAGGGAACACCGGGGAGCTGTTTTTT. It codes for CASSLPGTGNTGELFF.

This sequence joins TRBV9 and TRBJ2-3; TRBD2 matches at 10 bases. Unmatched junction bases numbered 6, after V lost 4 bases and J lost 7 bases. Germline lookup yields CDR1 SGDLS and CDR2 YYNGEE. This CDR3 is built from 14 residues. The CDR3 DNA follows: TGTGCCAGCAGCCCCGGGACTAGCGCAAATACGCAGTATTTT. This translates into CASSPGTSANTQYF.

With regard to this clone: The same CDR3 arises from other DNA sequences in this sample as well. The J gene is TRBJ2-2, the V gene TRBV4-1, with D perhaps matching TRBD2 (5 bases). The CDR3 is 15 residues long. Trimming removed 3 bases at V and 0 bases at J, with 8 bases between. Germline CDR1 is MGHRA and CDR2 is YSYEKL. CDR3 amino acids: CASSQETTNTGELFF. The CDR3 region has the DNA TGCGCCAGCAGCCAGGAGACTACGAACACCGGGGAGCTGTTTTTT.

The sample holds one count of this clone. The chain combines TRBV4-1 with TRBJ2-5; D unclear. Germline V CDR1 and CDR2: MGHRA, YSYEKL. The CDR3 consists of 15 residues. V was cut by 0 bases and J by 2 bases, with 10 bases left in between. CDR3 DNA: TGCGCCAGCAGCCAAGAGGGCATCCCGCAAGAGACCCAGTACTTC. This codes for CASSQEGIPQETQYF.

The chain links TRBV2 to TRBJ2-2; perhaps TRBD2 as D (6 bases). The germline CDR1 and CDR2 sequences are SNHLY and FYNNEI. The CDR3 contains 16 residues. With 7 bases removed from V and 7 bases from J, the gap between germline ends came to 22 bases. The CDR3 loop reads CASTVGGAGNIGELFF. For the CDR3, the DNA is TGTGCCAGCACTGTTGGCGGGGCAGGGAATATCGGGGAGCTGTTTTTT.

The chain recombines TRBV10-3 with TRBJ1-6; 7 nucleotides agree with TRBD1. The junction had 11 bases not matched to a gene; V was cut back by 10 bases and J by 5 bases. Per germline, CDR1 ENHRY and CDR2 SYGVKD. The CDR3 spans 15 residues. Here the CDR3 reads CATSKTGANNSPLHF. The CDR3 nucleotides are TGTGCCACTTCAAAAACAGGGGCCAATAATTCACCCCTCCACTTT.

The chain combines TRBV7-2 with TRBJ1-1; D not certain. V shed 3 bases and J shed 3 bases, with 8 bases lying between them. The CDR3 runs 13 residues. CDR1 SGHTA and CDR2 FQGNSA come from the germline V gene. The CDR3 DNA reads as TGTGCCAGCAGCTTTTCGGGGTACACTGAAGCTTTCTTT. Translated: CASSFSGYTEAFF.

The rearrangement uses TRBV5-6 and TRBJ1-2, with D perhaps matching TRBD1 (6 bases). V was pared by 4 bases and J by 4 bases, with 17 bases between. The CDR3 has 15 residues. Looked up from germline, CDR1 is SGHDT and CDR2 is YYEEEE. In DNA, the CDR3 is TGTGCCAGCAGCCCCCCTGGACAGAGGGTCTATGGCTACACCTTC. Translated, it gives CASSPPGQRVYGYTF.

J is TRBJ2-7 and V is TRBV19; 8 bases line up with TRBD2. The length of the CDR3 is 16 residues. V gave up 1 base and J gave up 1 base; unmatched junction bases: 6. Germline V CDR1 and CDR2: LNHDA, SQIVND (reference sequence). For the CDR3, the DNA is TGTGCCAGTAGTATAGGACTAGCGAGCGCGTCCTACGAGCAGTACTTC. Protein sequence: CASSIGLASASYEQYF.

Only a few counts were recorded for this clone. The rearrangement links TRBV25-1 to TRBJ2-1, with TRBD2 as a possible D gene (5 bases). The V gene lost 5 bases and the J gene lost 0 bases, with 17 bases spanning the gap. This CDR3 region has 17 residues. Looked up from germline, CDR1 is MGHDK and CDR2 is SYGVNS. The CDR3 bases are TGTGCCAGCAGTACCGCGAGAGGGCTGGGCTCCTACAATGAGCAGTTCTTC. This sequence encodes CASSTARGLGSYNEQFF.

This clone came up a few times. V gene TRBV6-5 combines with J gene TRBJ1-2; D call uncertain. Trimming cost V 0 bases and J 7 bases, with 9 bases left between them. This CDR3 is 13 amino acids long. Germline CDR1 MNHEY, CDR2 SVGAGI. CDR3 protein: CASSYSGALGYTF. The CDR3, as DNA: TGTGCCAGCAGTTACTCCGGTGCCCTTGGCTACACCTTC.

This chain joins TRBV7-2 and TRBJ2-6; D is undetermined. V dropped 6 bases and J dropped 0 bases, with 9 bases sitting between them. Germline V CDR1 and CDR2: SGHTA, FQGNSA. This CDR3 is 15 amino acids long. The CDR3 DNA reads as TGTGCCAGCAGTCCTACCTACTCTGGGGCCAACGTCCTGACTTTC. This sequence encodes CASSPTYSGANVLTF.

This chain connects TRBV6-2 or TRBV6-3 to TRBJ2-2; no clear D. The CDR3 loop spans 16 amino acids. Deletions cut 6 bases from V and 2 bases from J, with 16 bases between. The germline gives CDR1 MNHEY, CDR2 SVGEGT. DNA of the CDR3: TGTGCCAGCAGCGTTCTCCCACTGGTTAACACCGGGGAGCTGTTTTTT. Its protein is CASSVLPLVNTGELFF.

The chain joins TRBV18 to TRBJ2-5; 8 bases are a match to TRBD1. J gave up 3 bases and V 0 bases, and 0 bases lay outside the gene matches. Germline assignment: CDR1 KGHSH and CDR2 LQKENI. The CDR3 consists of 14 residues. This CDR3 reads CASSPPTGEETQYF. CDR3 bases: TGTGCCAGCTCACCACCGACAGGGGAAGAGACCCAGTACTTC. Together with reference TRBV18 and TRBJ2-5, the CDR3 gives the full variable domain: NAGVMQNPRHLVRRRGQEARLRCSPMKGHSHVYWYRQLPEEGLKFMVYLQKENIIDESGMPKERFSAEFPKEGPSILRIQQVVRGDSAAYFCASSPPTGEETQYFGPGTRLLVL.

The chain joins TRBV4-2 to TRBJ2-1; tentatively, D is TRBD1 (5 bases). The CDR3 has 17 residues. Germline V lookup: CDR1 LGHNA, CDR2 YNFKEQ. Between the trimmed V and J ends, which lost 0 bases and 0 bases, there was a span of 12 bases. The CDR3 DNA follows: TGTGCCAGCAGCCAAGAAGGGGCGGCCGTCTCCTACAATGAGCAGTTCTTC. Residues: CASSQEGAAVSYNEQFF.

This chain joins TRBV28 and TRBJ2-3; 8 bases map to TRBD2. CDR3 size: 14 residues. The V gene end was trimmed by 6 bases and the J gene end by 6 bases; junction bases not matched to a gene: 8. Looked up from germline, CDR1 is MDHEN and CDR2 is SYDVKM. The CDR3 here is CASRNSGMGDTQYF. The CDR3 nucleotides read TGTGCCAGCAGAAATAGCGGGATGGGCGATACGCAGTATTTT.

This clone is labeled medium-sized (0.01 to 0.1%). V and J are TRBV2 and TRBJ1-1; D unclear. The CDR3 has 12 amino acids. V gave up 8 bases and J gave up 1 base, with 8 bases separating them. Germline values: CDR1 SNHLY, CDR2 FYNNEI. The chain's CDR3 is CASPQRNTEAFF. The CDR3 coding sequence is TGTGCCAGCCCTCAGCGGAACACTGAAGCTTTCTTT.

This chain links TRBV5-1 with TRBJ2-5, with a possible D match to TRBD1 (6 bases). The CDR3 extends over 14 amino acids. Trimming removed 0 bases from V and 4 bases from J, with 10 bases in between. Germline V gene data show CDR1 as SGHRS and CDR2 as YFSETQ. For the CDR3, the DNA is TGCGCCAGCAGCTTGGGACAGGTCCCAGAGACCCAGTACTTC. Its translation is CASSLGQVPETQYF.

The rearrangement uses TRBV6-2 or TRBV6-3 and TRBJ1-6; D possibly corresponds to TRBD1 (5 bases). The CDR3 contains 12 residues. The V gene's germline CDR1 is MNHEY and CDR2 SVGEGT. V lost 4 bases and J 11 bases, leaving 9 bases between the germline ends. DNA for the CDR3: TGTGCCAGCAGTTCCGACAGTCCACCCCTCCACTTT. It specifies CASSSDSPPLHF.

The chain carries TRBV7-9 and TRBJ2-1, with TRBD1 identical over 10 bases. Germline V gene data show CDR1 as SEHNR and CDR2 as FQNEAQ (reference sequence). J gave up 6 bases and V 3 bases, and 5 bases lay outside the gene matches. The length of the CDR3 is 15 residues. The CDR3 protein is CASSFGTGESNEQFF. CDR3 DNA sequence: TGTGCCAGCAGCTTCGGGACAGGGGAGTCCAATGAGCAGTTCTTC.

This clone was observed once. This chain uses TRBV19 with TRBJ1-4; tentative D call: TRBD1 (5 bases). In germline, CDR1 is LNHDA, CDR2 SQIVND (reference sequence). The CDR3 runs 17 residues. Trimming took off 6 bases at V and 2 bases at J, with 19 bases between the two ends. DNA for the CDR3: TGTGCCAGTAGAACGCCAGGACAAATCGGGACTAATGAAAAACTGTTTTTT. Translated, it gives CASRTPGQIGTNEKLFF.

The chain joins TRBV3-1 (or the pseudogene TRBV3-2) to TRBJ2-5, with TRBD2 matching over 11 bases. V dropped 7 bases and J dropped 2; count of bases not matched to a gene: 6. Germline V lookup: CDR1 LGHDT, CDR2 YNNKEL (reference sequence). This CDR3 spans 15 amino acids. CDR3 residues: CASTLTSGTQETQYF. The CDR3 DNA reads TGTGCCAGCACTTTGACTAGCGGGACACAAGAGACCCAGTACTTC.